This record covers a single T cell receptor (beta chain). This record belongs to a study of CD4 and CD8 cells across lung adenocarcinoma regions. CDR3 size: 18 residues. Trimming removed 2 bases from V and 1 base from J; junction bases left unmatched: 11. In germline, CDR1 is MRHNA, CDR2 SNTAGT. TCRdb ran MiXCR on the PCR reads and lists one entry per CDR3 protein. This repertoire shows some 9,600 distinct CDR3 sequences, about 46% found once; its top ten account for 15% to 20%. The patients had localized lung adenocarcinoma, a non-small cell subtype. V usage is TRBV6-4 and J usage is TRBJ2-3; 8 bases line up with TRBD2. Sequencing input: CD4+ T cells from the margin of a lung tumor. The receptor was derived from a female donor with lung adenocarcinoma. The CD4 and CD8 labels of this study may be unreliable. DNA for the CDR3: TGTGCCAGCAGTGACCCGTACCGGGGGGGCCCTCGCACAGATACGCAGTATTTT. Translation: CASSDPYRGGPRTDTQYF.